This TCR beta chain emerged from a study of CD8+CD57+ T cells in acquired aplastic anemia. Genomic DNA templated the TCR beta VDJ and CDR3 profiling. TCRdb processed the reads anew with MiXCR; each CDR3 protein has one entry. There are around 430,000 distinct CDR3 sequences in the sample; around 30% occur only once, and less than 1% lies in the top ten. From germline, CDR1 is SNHLY and CDR2 FYNNEI. This CDR3 has 14 residues. With 6 bases clipped from V and 0 bases from J, the junction kept 2 bases outside the gene matches. The study, taken as a whole, reports: Significant differences in CD8+ Simpson's diversity were not observed between patients and controls.

This clonotype came up many times. The antigen is not known. The patients chosen for sequencing had shown expansion of CD8+CD57+ cells (detected by flow cytometry). Every patient was diagnosed with severe acquired aplastic anemia. The J gene is TRBJ1-3, the V gene TRBV2; TRBD1 matches 7 bases. Specimen: sorted CD4+, CD8+, or CD8+CD57+ T cells (not recorded which) from PBMCs. The TCR was taken from a human donor with aplastic anemia. DNA of the CDR3: TGTGCCAGCAGCGACAGGGCCTCTGGAAACACCATATATTTT. Encoded protein: CASSDRASGNTIYF.